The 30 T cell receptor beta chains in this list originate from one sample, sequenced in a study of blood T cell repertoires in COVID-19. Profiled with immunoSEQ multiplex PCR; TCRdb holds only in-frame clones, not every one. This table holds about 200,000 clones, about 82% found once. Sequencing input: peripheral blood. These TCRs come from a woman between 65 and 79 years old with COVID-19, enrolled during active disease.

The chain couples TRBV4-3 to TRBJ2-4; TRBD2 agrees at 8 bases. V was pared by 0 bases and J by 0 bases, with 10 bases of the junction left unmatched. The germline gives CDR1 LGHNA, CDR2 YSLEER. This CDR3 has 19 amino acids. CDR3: CASSQEFGGAGLAKNIQYF. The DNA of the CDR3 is TGCGCCAGCAGCCAAGAATTCGGGGGGGCCGGTCTAGCCAAAAACATTCAGTACTTC.

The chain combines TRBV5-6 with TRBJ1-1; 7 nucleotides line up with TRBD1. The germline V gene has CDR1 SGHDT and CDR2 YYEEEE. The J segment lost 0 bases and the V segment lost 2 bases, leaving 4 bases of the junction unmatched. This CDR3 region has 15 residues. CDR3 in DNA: TGTGCCAGCAGCTTCGACAGGGAGCTGAACACTGAAGCTTTCTTT. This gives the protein CASSFDRELNTEAFF. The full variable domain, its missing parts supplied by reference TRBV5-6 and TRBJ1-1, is DAGVTQSPTHLIKTRGQQVTLRCSPKSGHDTVSWYQQALGQGPQFIFQYYEEEERQRGNFPDRFSGHQFPNYSSELNVNALLLGDSALYLCASSFDRELNTEAFFGQGTRLTVV.

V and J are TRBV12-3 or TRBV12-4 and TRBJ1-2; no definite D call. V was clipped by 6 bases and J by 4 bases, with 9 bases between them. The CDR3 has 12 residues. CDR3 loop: CASREEPYGYTF. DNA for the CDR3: TGTGCCAGCAGGGAGGAACCCTATGGCTACACCTTC.

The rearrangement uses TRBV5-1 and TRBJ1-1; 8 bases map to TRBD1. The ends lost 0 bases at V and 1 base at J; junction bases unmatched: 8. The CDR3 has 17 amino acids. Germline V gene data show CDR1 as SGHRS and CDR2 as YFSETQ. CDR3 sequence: CASSLVPPGTGNTEAFF. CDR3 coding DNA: TGCGCCAGCAGCTTGGTTCCCCCCGGGACAGGGAACACTGAAGCTTTCTTT.

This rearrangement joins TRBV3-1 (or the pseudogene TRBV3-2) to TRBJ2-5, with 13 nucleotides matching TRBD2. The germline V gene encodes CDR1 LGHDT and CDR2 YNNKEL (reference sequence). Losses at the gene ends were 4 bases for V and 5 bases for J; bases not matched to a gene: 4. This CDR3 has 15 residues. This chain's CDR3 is CASSLTSGGVETQYF. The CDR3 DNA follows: TGTGCCAGCAGCCTAACTAGCGGGGGGGTGGAGACCCAGTACTTC.

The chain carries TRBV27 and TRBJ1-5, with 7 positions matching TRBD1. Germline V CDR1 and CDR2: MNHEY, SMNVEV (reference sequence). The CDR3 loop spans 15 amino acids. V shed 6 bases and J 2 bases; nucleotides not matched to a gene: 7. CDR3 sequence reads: CASSRSGQRNQPQHF. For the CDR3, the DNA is TGTGCCAGCAGCCGCTCGGGACAGCGCAATCAGCCCCAGCATTTT.

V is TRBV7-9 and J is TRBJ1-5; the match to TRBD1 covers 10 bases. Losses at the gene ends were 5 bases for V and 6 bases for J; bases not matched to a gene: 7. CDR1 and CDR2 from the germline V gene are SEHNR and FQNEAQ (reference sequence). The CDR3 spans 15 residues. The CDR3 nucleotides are TGTGCCAGCAGCCCGGGACAGGGGAACGGTCAGCCCCAGCATTTT. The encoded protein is CASSPGQGNGQPQHF.

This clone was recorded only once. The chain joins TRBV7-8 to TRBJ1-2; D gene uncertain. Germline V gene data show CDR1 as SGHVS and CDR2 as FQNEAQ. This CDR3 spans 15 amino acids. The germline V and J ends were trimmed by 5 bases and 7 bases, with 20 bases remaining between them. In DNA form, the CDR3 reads TGTGCCAGCAGCGCCCCCGGCACAGCAACGGCTGGCTACACCTTC. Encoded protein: CASSAPGTATAGYTF.

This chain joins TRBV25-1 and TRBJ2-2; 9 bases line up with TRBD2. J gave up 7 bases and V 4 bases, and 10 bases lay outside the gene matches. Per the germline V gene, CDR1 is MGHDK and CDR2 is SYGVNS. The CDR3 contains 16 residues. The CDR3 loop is CASSGAAGGHVGELFF. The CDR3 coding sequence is TGTGCCAGCAGTGGGGCCGCGGGGGGGCATGTCGGGGAGCTGTTTTTT.

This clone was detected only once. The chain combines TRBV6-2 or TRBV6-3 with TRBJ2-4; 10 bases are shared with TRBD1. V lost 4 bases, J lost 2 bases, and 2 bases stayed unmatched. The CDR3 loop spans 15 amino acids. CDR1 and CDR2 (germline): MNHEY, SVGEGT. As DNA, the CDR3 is TGTGCCAGCAGTTCGGACAGGGGGACCAAAAACATTCAGTACTTC. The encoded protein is CASSSDRGTKNIQYF.

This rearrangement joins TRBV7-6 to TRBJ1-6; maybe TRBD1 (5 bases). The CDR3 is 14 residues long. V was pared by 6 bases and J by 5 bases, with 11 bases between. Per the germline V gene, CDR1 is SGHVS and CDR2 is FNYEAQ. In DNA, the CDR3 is TGTGCCAGCAGTCGGACGGACAATAATTCACCCCTCCACTTT. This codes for CASSRTDNNSPLHF.

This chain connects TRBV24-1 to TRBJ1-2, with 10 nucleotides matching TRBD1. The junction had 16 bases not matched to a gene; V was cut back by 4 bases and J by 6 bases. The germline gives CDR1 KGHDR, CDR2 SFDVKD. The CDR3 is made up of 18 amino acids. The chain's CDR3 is CATSEHSGPGQGVDGYTF. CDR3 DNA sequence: TGTGCCACCAGTGAACATTCCGGACCAGGACAGGGGGTTGATGGCTACACCTTC.

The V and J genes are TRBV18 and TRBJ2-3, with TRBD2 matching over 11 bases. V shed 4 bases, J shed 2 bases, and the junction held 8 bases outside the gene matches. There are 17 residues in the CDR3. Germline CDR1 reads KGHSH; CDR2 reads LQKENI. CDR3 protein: CASSQQLAGASTDTQYF. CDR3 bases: TGTGCCAGCTCACAACAACTAGCGGGGGCATCCACAGATACGCAGTATTTT.

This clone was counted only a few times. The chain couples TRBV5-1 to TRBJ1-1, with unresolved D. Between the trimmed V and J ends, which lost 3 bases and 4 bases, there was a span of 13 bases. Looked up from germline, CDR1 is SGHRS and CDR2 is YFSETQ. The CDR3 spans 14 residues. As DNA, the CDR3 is TGCGCCAGCAGCTACCGGGAGGCTACCACTGAAGCTTTCTTT. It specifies CASSYREATTEAFF.

The CDR3 sequence: CASSSRDYPPNEQFF. The DNA for the CDR3 is TGTGCCAGCAGCTCAAGGGACTACCCCCCGAATGAGCAGTTCTTC. The rearrangement joins TRBV11-3 to TRBJ2-1; TRBD2 matches at 7 bases. The V and J ends lost 4 bases and 7 bases, in that order; junction bases with no gene match: 10. There are 15 residues in the CDR3. From germline, CDR1 is SGHNT and CDR2 YENEEA.

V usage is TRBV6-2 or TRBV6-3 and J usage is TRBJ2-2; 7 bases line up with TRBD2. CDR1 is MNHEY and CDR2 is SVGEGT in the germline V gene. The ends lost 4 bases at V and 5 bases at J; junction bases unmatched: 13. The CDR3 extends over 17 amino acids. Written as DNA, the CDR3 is TGTGCCAGCAGTTGGGACCCGGGACTACCGAGGACCGGGGAGCTGTTTTTT. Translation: CASSWDPGLPRTGELFF.

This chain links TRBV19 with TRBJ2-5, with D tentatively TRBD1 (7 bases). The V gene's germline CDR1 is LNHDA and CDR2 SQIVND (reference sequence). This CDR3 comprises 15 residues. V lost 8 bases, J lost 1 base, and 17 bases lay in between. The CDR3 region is CASRDRGTVQETQYF. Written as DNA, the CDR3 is TGTGCCAGTCGGGATCGGGGGACAGTCCAAGAGACCCAGTACTTC. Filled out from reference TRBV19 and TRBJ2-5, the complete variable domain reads DGGITQSPKYLFRKEGQNVTLSCEQNLNHDAMYWYRQDPGQGLRLIYYSQIVNDFQKGDIAEGYSVSREKKESFPLTVTSAQKNPTAFYLCASRDRGTVQETQYFGPGTRLLVL.

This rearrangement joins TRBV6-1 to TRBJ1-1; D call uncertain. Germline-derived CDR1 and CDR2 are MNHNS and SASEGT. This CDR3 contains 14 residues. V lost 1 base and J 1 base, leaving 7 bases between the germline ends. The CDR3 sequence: CASSEVWQNTEAFF. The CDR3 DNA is TGTGCCAGCAGTGAAGTATGGCAGAACACTGAAGCTTTCTTT.

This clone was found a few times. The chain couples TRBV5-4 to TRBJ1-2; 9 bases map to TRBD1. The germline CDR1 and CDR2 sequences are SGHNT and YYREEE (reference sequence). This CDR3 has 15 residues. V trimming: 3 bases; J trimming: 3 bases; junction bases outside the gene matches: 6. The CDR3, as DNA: TGTGCCAGCAGCTCGACCAACAGGGGGCACTATGGCTACACCTTC. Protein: CASSSTNRGHYGYTF.

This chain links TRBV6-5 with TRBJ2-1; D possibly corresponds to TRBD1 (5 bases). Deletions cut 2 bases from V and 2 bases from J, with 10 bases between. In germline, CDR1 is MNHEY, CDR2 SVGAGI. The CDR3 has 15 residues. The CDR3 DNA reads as TGTGCCAGCAGTTACATGGGGCGCGCCTACAATGAGCAGTTCTTC. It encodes CASSYMGRAYNEQFF.

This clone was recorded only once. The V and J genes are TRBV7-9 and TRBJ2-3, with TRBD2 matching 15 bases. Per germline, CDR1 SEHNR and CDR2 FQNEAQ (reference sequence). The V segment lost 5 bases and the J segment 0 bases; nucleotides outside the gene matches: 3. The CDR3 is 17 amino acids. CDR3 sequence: CASSPGTSGGSTDTQYF. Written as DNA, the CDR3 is TGTGCCAGCAGCCCCGGGACTAGCGGGGGGAGCACAGATACGCAGTATTTT.

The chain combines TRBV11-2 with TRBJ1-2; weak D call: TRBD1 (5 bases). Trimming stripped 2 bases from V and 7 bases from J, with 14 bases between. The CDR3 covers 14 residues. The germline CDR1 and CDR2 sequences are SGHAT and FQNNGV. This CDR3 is CASSLRSGGSGYTF. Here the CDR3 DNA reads TGTGCCAGCAGCTTACGGTCGGGGGGTAGTGGCTACACCTTC.

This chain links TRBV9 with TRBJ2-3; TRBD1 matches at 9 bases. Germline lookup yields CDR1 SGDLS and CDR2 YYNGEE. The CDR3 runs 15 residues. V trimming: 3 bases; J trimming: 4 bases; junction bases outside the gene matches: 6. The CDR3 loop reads CASSAQGALPDTQYF. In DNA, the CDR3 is TGTGCCAGCAGCGCACAGGGGGCGCTCCCAGATACGCAGTATTTT. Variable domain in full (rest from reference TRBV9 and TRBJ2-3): DSGVTQTPKHLITATGQRVTLRCSPRSGDLSVYWYQQSLDQGLQFLIQYYNGEERAKGNILERFSAQQFPDLHSELNLSSLELGDSALYFCASSAQGALPDTQYFGPGTRLTVL.

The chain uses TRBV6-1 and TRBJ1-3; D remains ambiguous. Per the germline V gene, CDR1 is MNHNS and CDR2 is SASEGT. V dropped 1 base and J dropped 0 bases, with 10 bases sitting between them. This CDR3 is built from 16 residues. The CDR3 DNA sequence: TGTGCCAGCAGTGAAGACAGTGTTGACTCTGGAAACACCATATATTTT. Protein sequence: CASSEDSVDSGNTIYF.

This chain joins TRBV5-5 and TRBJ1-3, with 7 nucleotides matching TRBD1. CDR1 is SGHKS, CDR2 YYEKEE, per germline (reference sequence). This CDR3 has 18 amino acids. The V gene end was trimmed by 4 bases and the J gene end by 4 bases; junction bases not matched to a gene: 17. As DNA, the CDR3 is TGTGCCAGCAGCCCGGGCCCGCGGGGTGACAGGGCCGGAAACACCATATATTTT. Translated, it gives CASSPGPRGDRAGNTIYF.

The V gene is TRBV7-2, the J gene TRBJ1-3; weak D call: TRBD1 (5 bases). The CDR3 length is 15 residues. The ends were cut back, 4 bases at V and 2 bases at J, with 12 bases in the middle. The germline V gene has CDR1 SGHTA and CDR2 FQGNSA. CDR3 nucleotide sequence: TGTGCCAGCAGCTCCGCAGGGATACCTGGAAACACCATATATTTT. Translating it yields CASSSAGIPGNTIYF.

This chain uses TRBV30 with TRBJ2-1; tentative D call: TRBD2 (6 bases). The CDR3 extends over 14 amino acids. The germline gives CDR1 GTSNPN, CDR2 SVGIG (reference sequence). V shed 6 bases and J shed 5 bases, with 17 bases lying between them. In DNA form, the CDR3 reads TGTGCCTGTATTTTGGTAGCGGATAACAATGAGCAGTTCTTC. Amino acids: CACILVADNNEQFF.

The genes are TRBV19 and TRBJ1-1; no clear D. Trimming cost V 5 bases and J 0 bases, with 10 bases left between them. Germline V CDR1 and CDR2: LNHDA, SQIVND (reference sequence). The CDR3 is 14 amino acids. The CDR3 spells CASSSLTVNTEAFF. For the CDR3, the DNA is TGTGCCAGTAGTTCCCTAACAGTGAACACTGAAGCTTTCTTT.

The CDR3 DNA sequence: TGTGCCTGGGACCGGGGACAGAGCTCTGGAAACACCATATATTTT. Translating gives CAWDRGQSSGNTIYF. The V gene is TRBV30, the J gene TRBJ1-3; 7 positions match TRBD1. This CDR3 has 15 amino acids. V dropped 5 bases and J dropped 0; count of bases not matched to a gene: 7. CDR1 and CDR2 from the germline V gene are GTSNPN and SVGIG (reference sequence).

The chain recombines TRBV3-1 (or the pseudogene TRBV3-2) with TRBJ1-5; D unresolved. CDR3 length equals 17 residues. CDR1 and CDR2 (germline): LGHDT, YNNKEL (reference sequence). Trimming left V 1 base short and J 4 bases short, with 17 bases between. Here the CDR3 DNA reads TGTGCCAGCAGCCAAGGAAGAGGAGGGTATGAGAATCAGCCCCAGCATTTT. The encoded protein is CASSQGRGGYENQPQHF.